This TCR beta chain was recorded in a study of beta chain features in type 1 diabetes. Reverse transcribing all isolated RNA meant expressed TCRB transcripts were sequenced. Clones were read by immunoSEQ multiplex PCR, and TCRdb kept only the in-frame ones, dropping some. The sample consists of under 800,000 clones, around 16% of them appearing once. The CDR3 length is 16 residues. Losses at the gene ends were 4 bases for V and 7 bases for J; bases not matched to a gene: 14. CDR1 and CDR2 (germline): MNHEY, SMNVEV (reference sequence). The receptor's source is a man aged 18-30 years in good health. The V call is TRBV27, the J call TRBJ2-5, with 8 positions matching TRBD2. The sequenced sample consisted of naive CD4+ T cells from blood. The CDR3: CASSSDAGGPGGTQYF. The CDR3, as DNA: TGTGCCAGCAGTTCCGACGCGGGAGGTCCGGGAGGGACCCAGTACTTC.